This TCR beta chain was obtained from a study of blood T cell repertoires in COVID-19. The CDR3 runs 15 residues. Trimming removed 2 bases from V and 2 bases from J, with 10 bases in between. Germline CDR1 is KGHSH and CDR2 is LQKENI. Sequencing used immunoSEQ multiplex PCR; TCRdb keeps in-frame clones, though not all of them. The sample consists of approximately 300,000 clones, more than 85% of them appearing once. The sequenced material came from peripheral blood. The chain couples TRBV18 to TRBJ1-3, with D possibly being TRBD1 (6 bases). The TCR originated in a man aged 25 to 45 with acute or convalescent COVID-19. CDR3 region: CASSPSRGPGNTIYF. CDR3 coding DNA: TGTGCCAGCTCACCATCGCGGGGGCCTGGAAACACCATATATTTT.